This T cell receptor (beta chain) was documented in a study of blood T cell repertoires in COVID-19. The V end was cut by 2 bases, the J end by 1 base, with 11 bases between. The CDR3 extends over 15 amino acids. In germline, CDR1 is SGHRS, CDR2 YFSETQ. Original handling: Estimates of nucleated cell counts were drawn from the amplification of reference gene primers. Clones were sequenced by immunoSEQ multiplex PCR, and TCRdb holds only the in-frame ones, with some missing. The DNA gave D and trimming, while V, J and clone size come from that table. The sample yields 180,000 or so clones, around nine tenths seen once.

Sequenced material: peripheral blood. The receptor comes from a man between 18 and 29 years old with active or convalescent COVID-19. The V gene is TRBV5-1, the J gene TRBJ2-3, with D possibly TRBD1 on 6 matching bases. The CDR3 sequence is CASSFNRARTDTQYF. DNA for the CDR3: TGCGCCAGCAGCTTCAACAGGGCCCGCACAGATACGCAGTATTTT.